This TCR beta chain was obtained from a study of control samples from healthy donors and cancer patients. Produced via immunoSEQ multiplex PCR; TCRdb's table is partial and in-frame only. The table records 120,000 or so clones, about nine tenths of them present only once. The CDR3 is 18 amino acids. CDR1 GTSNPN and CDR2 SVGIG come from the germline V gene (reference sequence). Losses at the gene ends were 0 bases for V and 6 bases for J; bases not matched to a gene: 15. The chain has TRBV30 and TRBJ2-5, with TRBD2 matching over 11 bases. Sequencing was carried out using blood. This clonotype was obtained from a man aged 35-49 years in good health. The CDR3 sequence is CAWSVLGRYSGGVKTQYF. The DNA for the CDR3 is TGTGCCTGGAGTGTATTAGGGAGGTATAGCGGGGGGGTGAAGACCCAGTACTTC.